This TCR beta chain was sequenced during a study of cytomegalovirus exposure and HLA in healthy donors. Assay used: immunoSEQ multiplex PCR; TCRdb lists only in-frame clones, some missing. The sample has around 300,000 clones; 86% are singletons. Losses at the gene ends were 6 bases for V and 5 bases for J; bases not matched to a gene: 9. CDR3 length: 13 amino acids. Per the germline V gene, CDR1 is GTSNPN and CDR2 is SVGIG (reference sequence). The sequence was obtained from a woman aged 18-30 years in good health and CMV-seronegative. The V gene is TRBV30, the J gene TRBJ2-7; 8 bases fit TRBD1. The sample taken for sequencing was PBMCs. In DNA, the CDR3 is TGTGCCTGCCCGAAGGACAGGGCCCACGAGCAGTACTTC. Translated, it gives CACPKDRAHEQYF.